This section outlines one TCR beta chain sequence together with its context. TCRdb reprocessed the 5' RACE reads; each CDR3 protein has one entry and no DNA is given. The sample is made up of fewer than 550,000 distinct CDR3 sequences, and the top ten hold approximately 2.3% of it. The data stem from a study of monozygotic twins with inflammatory bowel disease. This CDR3 has 13 residues. Per germline, CDR1 MNHEY and CDR2 SVGEGT. The sample comprised blood. The sequence was obtained from a human donor with ulcerative colitis or Crohn's disease, or a healthy co-twin of an affected twin (not recorded which). The rearrangement joins TRBV6-2 or TRBV6-3 to TRBJ2-1; the TRBD1 assignment by TCRdb is unverifiable without DNA. CDR3 protein: CASSYSDSNEQFF.